Sequencing of this T cell receptor (beta chain) was carried out in a study of blood T cell repertoires in COVID-19. As for the study in general: Some COVID-19 samples were acute and others convalescent; all came from the United States, Italy and Spain. T cells, B-cell-depleted T cells, or PBMCs provided the cDNA or gDNA that served as material.

Source study methods: Scientists estimated how many nucleated cells there were by amplifying reference gene primers. Profiling relied on immunoSEQ multiplex PCR, and the TCRdb table lists in-frame clones only, not all of them. That table gives V, J and clone size, and the DNA gave D and trimming. In the table there are roughly 70,000 clones, around 90% of which are singletons. V shed 6 bases and J shed 2 bases, with 11 bases lying between them. This CDR3 spans 14 amino acids. The germline CDR1 and CDR2 sequences are LNHDA and SQIVND (reference sequence). The origin of this receptor is a woman at least 80 years old with active COVID-19. Material for sequencing was peripheral blood. The chain couples TRBV19 to TRBJ2-1; D may be TRBD1 (5 bases). The CDR3 DNA is TGTGCCAGTAGGGGGATGGGGCCCTACAATGAGCAGTTCTTC. It translates to CASRGMGPYNEQFF.